This entry lists 5 T cell receptor beta chains sequenced from one sample in a study of T cells after yellow fever vaccination. TCRdb itself ran the 5' RACE reads through MiXCR, one entry per CDR3 protein. The sample includes 510,000 or so distinct CDR3 sequences, roughly a fifth of them seen just once. The sequencing used PBMCs, collected 15 days after the yellow fever booster vaccination. The receptors originated from a man younger than 40 who received the YFV17D yellow fever vaccine.

This chain links TRBV20-1 with TRBJ1-1; TRBD1 might be the D (5 bases). Germline CDR1 and CDR2: DFQATT and SNEGSKA (reference sequence). Deletions cut 5 bases from V and 4 bases from J, with 17 bases between. This CDR3 is built from 14 residues. CDR3: CSAGDRSRTTEAFF. As DNA, the CDR3 is TGCAGTGCTGGGGACCGATCCAGAACCACTGAAGCTTTCTTT.

The table lists this clonotype with a count of one. The V call is TRBV5-1, the J call TRBJ2-7; tentatively, D is TRBD1 or TRBD2 (6 bases each). Germline loops: CDR1 SGHRS, CDR2 YFSETQ. There are 16 residues in the CDR3. Trimming stripped 4 bases from V and 2 bases from J, with 19 bases between. The CDR3 nucleotides read TGCGCCAGCAGCCTGGAGGGGGGCTATCCAACCTACGAGCAGTACTTC. Translation gives CASSLEGGYPTYEQYF.

This clonotype turned up a few times. The V gene is TRBV29-1, the J gene TRBJ2-7, with D perhaps matching TRBD2 (6 bases). This CDR3 is built from 12 residues. Germline CDR1 and CDR2: SQVTM and ANQGSEA. The V end lost 6 bases, the J end lost 3 bases, and 12 bases lay between the germline ends. The CDR3 DNA sequence: TGCAGCGTATTTAGCGGAGTCTACGAGCAGTACTTC. Translation gives CSVFSGVYEQYF.

The chain employs TRBV27 and TRBJ2-7, with D perhaps being TRBD1 or TRBD2 (5 bases each). CDR3 size: 14 residues. V shed 5 bases and J shed 3 bases, with 14 bases lying between them. The V gene's germline CDR1 is MNHEY and CDR2 SMNVEV (reference sequence). The CDR3 is CASSQRGTLYEQYF. The CDR3 DNA sequence: TGTGCCAGCAGTCAACGGGGCACCCTCTACGAGCAGTACTTC.

There are a few counts of this clonotype. The rearrangement uses TRBV5-6 and TRBJ1-1; D remains unclear. Trimming removed 4 bases at V and 10 bases at J, with 20 bases between. In germline, CDR1 is SGHDT, CDR2 YYEEEE. CDR3 size: 14 residues. CDR3 region: CASSRERGSATAFF. CDR3 in DNA: TGTGCCAGCAGCCGGGAGCGCGGGAGTGCGACAGCTTTCTTT.